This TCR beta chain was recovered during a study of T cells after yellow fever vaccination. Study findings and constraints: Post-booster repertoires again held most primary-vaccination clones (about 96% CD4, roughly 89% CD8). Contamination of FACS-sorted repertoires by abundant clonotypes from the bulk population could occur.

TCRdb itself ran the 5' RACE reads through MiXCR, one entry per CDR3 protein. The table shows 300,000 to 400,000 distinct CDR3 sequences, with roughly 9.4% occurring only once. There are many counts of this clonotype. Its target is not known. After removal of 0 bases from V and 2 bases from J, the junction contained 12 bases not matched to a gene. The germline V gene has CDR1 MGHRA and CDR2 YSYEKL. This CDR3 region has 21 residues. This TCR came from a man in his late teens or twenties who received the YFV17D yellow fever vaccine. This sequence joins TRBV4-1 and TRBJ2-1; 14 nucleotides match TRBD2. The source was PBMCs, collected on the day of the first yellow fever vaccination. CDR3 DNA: TGCGCCAGCAGCCAAGATAGGTTTCCGGGACTAGCGGGGGCCACCTACAATGAGCAGTTCTTC. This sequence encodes CASSQDRFPGLAGATYNEQFF.